A single TCR beta chain is shown here with its context. The authors' processing: Estimation of nucleated cell counts relied on the amplification of reference gene primers. The protocol was immunoSEQ multiplex PCR, while the TCRdb copy is restricted to in-frame clones and leaves out a portion. That table is the source of V, J and clone size, and D and trimming were worked out from the DNA. The table shows over 250,000 clones, with over 80% occurring only once. The source of the sample is a study of blood T cell repertoires in COVID-19. Study context: The samples span acute and convalescent COVID-19 from the United States, Italy and Spain. PBMCs, B-cell-depleted T cells, or T cells provided the cDNA or gDNA that made up the material.

The CDR3 consists of 14 residues. V lost 3 bases and J 2 bases, leaving 10 bases between the germline ends. Germline values: CDR1 LGHDT, CDR2 YNNKEL (reference sequence). The chain joins TRBV3-1 (or the pseudogene TRBV3-2) to TRBJ1-1; tentative D call: TRBD1 (5 bases). The TCR originated in a woman between 45 and 60 years old with COVID-19, enrolled during active disease. The sample comprised peripheral blood. CDR3 sequence (DNA): TGTGCCAGCAGCCACCGACAGACAAACACTGAAGCTTTCTTT. This encodes CASSHRQTNTEAFF.